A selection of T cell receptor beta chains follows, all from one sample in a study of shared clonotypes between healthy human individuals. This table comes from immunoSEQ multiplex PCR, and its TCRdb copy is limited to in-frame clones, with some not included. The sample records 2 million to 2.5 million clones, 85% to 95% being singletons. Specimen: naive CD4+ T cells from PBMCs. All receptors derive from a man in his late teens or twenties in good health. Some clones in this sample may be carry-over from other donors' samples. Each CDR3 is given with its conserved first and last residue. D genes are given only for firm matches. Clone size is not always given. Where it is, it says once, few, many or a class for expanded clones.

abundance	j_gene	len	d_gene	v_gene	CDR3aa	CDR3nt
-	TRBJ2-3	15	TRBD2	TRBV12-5	CASGSTSGSWDTQYF	TGTGCTAGTGGTTCGACTAGCGGGAGTTGGGATACGCAGTATTTT
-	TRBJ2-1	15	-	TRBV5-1	CASSLEGRRDNEQFF	TGCGCCAGCAGCTTGGAGGGGCGGCGGGACAATGAGCAGTTCTTC
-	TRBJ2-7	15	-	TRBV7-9	CASSLVQGRPYEQYF	TGTGCCAGCAGCTTAGTTCAAGGGCGACCCTACGAGCAGTACTTC
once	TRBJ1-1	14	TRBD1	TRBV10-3	CAISMGQSNTEAFF	TGTGCCATCAGCATGGGACAGTCTAACACTGAAGCTTTCTTT
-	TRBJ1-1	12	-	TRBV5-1	CASRAEGDEAFF	TGCGCCAGCAGGGCAGAGGGGGATGAAGCTTTCTTT
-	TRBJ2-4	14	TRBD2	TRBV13	CASMAGVTKNIQYF	TGTGCCAGCATGGCGGGAGTCACCAAAAACATTCAGTACTTC
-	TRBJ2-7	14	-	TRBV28	CASRVMGVSYEQYF	TGTGCCAGCAGGGTCATGGGGGTTTCCTACGAGCAGTACTTC
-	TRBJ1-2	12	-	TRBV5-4	CASSNRALGYTF	TGTGCCAGCTCTAACAGGGCCCTGGGCTACACCTTC
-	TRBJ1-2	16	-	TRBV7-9	CASSQGRPLWLEGYTF	TGTGCCAGCAGCCAGGGACGGCCCCTTTGGTTGGAAGGCTACACCTTC
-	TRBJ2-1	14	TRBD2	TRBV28	CASSFSGRGDEQFF	TGTGCCAGCAGTTTCAGCGGGAGAGGGGATGAGCAGTTCTTC
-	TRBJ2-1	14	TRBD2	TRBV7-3	CASSLVSGRNEQFF	TGTGCCAGCAGCCTCGTCAGCGGGAGGAATGAGCAGTTCTTC
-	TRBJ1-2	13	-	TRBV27	CASSPATGLGYTF	TGTGCCAGCAGTCCAGCGACAGGTTTGGGCTACACCTTC
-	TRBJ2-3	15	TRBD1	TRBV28	CASSQQGARADTQYF	TGTGCCAGCAGTCAACAGGGGGCCCGAGCAGATACGCAGTATTTT
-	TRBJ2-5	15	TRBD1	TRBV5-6	CASSAPGQGQETQYF	TGTGCCAGCAGCGCCCCGGGACAGGGGCAAGAGACCCAGTACTTC
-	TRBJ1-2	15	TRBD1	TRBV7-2	CASSFTTGGADGYTF	TGTGCCAGCAGCTTTACTACAGGGGGCGCGGATGGCTACACCTTC
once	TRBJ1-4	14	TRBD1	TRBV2	CASSGQGSFGKLFF	TGTGCCAGCAGCGGACAGGGGAGTTTCGGAAAACTGTTTTTT
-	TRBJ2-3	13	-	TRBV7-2	CASSFDYRDTQYF	TGTGCCAGCAGCTTCGATTACAGAGATACGCAGTATTTT
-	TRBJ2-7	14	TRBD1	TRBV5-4	CASSADRRPGEQYF	TGTGCCAGCAGCGCGGACAGGCGGCCGGGAGAGCAGTACTTC
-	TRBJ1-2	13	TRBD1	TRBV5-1	CASSLTEGAGYTF	TGCGCCAGCAGCCTCACCGAGGGGGCTGGCTACACCTTC
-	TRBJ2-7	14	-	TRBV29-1	CSVGLVRSRGEQYF	TGCAGCGTCGGCTTAGTTCGGTCCCGCGGCGAGCAGTACTTC
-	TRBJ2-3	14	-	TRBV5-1	CASSLKTSSDTQYF	TGCGCCAGCAGCTTGAAGACTAGTTCAGATACGCAGTATTTT
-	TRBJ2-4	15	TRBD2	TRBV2	CASSRGLPAKNIQYF	TGTGCCAGCAGCCGGGGACTACCAGCCAAAAACATTCAGTACTTC
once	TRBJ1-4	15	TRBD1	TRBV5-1	CASSPGGQGLGELFF	TGCGCCAGCAGCCCTGGGGGACAGGGCCTAGGGGAACTGTTTTTT
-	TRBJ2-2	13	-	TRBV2	CASRDFPTGELFF	TGTGCCAGCAGGGATTTCCCTACCGGGGAGCTGTTTTTT
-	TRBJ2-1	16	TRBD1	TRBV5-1	CASSLTGASSYNEQFF	TGCGCCAGCAGCTTAACAGGGGCGAGCTCCTACAATGAGCAGTTCTTC
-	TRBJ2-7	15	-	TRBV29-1	CSVEDGPGRSYEQYF	TGCAGCGTTGAAGATGGGCCGGGGAGGTCCTACGAGCAGTACTTC
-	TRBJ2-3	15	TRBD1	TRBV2	CASSENRGVADTQYF	TGTGCCAGCAGTGAAAACAGGGGAGTTGCAGATACGCAGTATTTT
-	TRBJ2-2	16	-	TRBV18	CASSLQTQGNTGELFF	TGTGCCAGCTCACTCCAGACACAGGGTAACACCGGGGAGCTGTTTTTT
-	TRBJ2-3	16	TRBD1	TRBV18	CASSSRTGVSTDTQYF	TGTGCCAGCTCATCGCGTACAGGGGTTTCCACAGATACGCAGTATTTT
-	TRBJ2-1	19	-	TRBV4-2	CASSQETTVPGLGYNEQFF	TGTGCCAGCAGCCAAGAGACAACTGTCCCGGGACTGGGGTACAATGAGCAGTTCTTC
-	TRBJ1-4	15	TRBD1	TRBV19	CASSPLGQGAEKLFF	TGTGCCAGTAGTCCCCTGGGACAGGGGGCAGAAAAACTGTTTTTT
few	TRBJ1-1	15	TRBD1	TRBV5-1	CASSSAGTGGTEAFF	TGCGCCAGCAGCTCCGCCGGGACAGGGGGCACTGAAGCTTTCTTT
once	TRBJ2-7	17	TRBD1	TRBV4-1	CASSQQHAGQAHYEQYF	TGCGCCAGCAGCCAGCAGCATGCGGGACAGGCTCACTACGAGCAGTACTTC
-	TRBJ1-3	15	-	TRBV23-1	CASSYPRTGGNTIYF	TGCGCCAGCAGTTATCCCCGGACGGGGGGAAACACCATATATTTT
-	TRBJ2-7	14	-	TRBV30	CAWREASSYGEQYF	TGTGCCTGGAGAGAGGCTAGCTCCTATGGGGAGCAGTACTTC
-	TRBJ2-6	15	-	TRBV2	CASSVPGPGANVLTF	TGTGCCAGCAGTGTTCCAGGGCCTGGGGCCAACGTCCTGACTTTC
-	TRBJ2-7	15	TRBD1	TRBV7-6	CASSTDRQGAGEQYF	TGTGCCAGCAGCACGGACAGACAGGGGGCCGGGGAGCAGTACTTC
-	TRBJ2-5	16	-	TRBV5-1	CASSLAQGTSQETQYF	TGCGCCAGCAGCTTGGCCCAGGGGACCTCTCAAGAGACCCAGTACTTC
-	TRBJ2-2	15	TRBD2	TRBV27	CASIGLAGNTGELFF	TGTGCCAGCATCGGACTAGCGGGAAACACCGGGGAGCTGTTTTTT
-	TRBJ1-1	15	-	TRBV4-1	CASSQLLTGNTEAFF	TGCGCCAGCAGTCAACTCCTCACAGGGAACACTGAAGCTTTCTTT
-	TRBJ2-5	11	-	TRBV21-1	CASGAQETQYF	TGTGCCAGCGGAGCCCAAGAGACCCAGTACTTC
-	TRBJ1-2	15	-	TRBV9	CASSGGGGENYGYTF	TGTGCCAGCAGCGGTGGGGGAGGGGAAAACTATGGCTACACCTTC
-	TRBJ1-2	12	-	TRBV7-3	CASSKGNYGYTF	TGTGCCAGCAGTAAAGGGAACTATGGCTACACCTTC
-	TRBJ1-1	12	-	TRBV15	CADFLDSAEAFF	TGTGCCGATTTCCTCGACAGCGCTGAAGCTTTCTTT
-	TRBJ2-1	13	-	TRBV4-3	CASSQRPYNEQFF	TGCGCCAGCAGCCAGCGGCCCTACAATGAGCAGTTCTTC
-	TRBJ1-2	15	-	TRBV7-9	CASSFGLNLSYGYTF	TGTGCCAGCAGCTTTGGGCTCAACCTTTCCTATGGCTACACCTTC
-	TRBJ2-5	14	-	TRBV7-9	CASSWTAERETQYF	TGTGCCAGCAGCTGGACAGCGGAAAGAGAGACCCAGTACTTC
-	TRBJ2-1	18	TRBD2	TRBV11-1	CASSLAMMYLAAYNEQFF	TGTGCCAGCAGCTTAGCGATGATGTACCTAGCGGCTTACAATGAGCAGTTCTTC